This is a list of T cell receptor beta chains from one sample in a study of T cell repertoires in cytomegalovirus infection. TCRdb re-analysed the reads in MiXCR, keeping a single row per CDR3 protein. The table lists fewer than 80,000 distinct CDR3 sequences, approximately 3.7% of them singletons. The sequencing sample was made of PBMCs. The receptors shown here come from a human donor in good health (CMV status not recorded). Some clones in this sample may be carry-over from other donors' samples. CDR3s include the opening cysteine and the closing phenylalanine or tryptophan. D genes are given only for firm matches. Not every row has a clone size; where given, it reads once, few, many or a size class.

clone_size j_call d_call v_call cdr3_aa cdr3_nt
many TRBJ2-1 TRBD2 TRBV3-1 CASSLSGGAFNNEQFF TGTGCCAGCAGCCTAAGCGGGGGGGCCTTCAACAATGAGCAGTTCTTC
many TRBJ2-7 . TRBV7-2 CASSLGDQNEQYF TGTGCCAGCAGCTTAGGGGACCAGAACGAGCAGTACTTC
many TRBJ1-2 . TRBV10-3 CAISSGANYGYTF TGTGCCATCAGTTCAGGAGCTAACTATGGCTACACCTTC
many TRBJ2-2 . TRBV18 CASSPVGPGELFF TGTGCCAGCTCACCGGTCGGGCCCGGGGAGCTGTTTTTT
many TRBJ2-3 TRBD2 TRBV18 CASSPLPATSGTDTQYF TGTGCCAGCTCACCACTCCCCGCGACTAGCGGCACAGATACGCAGTATTTT
. TRBJ1-2 . TRBV6-2/TRBV6-3 CASSGSGGSYTF TGTGCCAGCAGCGGCTCCGGGGGAAGCTACACCTTC
many TRBJ1-2 TRBD1 TRBV5-4 CASRSYGDRLYGYTF TGTGCCAGCAGATCCTACGGGGACAGACTCTATGGCTACACCTTC
many TRBJ1-1 TRBD1 TRBV20-1 CSARQTGAEAFF TGCAGTGCTAGACAGACAGGGGCAGAGGCTTTCTTT
many TRBJ1-2 . TRBV29-1 CSGITQGGYTF TGCAGCGGAATAACCCAGGGTGGCTACACCTTC
many TRBJ1-6 . TRBV10-2 CASSEVKGAYNSPLHF TGCGCCAGCAGTGAGGTTAAGGGGGCCTATAATTCACCCCTCCACTTT
many TRBJ2-1 . TRBV3-1 CASSQWGDQNNEQFF TGTGCCAGCAGCCAATGGGGGGACCAAAACAATGAGCAGTTCTTC
many TRBJ1-2 . TRBV30 CAWSRRGNWNYGYTF TGTGCCTGGAGTAGACGAGGGAATTGGAACTATGGCTACACCTTC
many TRBJ2-7 . TRBV29-1 CSVEVGRTSEQYF TGCAGCGTTGAAGTGGGCCGCACAAGCGAGCAGTACTTC
many TRBJ2-1 . TRBV7-7 CASSRTVYNEQFF TGTGCTAGCAGCCGGACAGTCTACAATGAGCAGTTCTTC
many TRBJ1-5 . TRBV6-5 CASRNGGGGNQPQHF TGTGCCAGCAGAAACGGAGGGGGGGGAAATCAGCCCCAGCATTTT
many TRBJ2-7 . TRBV28 CASSLTGSTYEQYF TGTGCCAGCAGTTTAACAGGGAGCACCTACGAGCAGTACTTC
many TRBJ1-2 . TRBV7-2 CASQATGFWDYGYTF TGTGCCAGCCAAGCCACAGGGTTTTGGGACTATGGCTACACCTTC
many TRBJ1-5 TRBD1 TRBV19 CASSRQGAPSQPQHF TGTGCCAGTAGTCGACAGGGGGCGCCTAGTCAGCCCCAGCATTTT
many TRBJ2-3 . TRBV12-3/TRBV12-4 CASSPMTATDTQYF TGTGCCAGCAGCCCTATGACAGCCACAGATACGCAGTATTTT
many TRBJ2-3 . TRBV7-9 CASSGGPGDTQYF TGTGCCAGCAGCGGGGGACCCGGAGATACGCAGTATTTT
many TRBJ1-1 TRBD1 TRBV12-3/TRBV12-4 CASSSTGAGTEAFF TGTGCCAGCAGTTCCACAGGGGCGGGGACTGAAGCTTTCTTT
many TRBJ1-5 . TRBV6-2/TRBV6-3 CASSYGGSWGNQPQHF TGTGCCAGCAGTTATGGAGGGAGTTGGGGCAATCAGCCCCAGCATTTT
many TRBJ1-5 TRBD1 TRBV5-5 CASSTDGTGDEPQHF TGTGCCAGCAGCACTGACGGGACAGGCGATGAACCCCAGCATTTT
many TRBJ1-6 . TRBV7-9 CASSPRREESPLHF TGTGCCAGCAGCCCGCGGAGGGAAGAATCACCCCTCCACTTT
many TRBJ1-1 . TRBV20-1 CSARDRRTNTEAFF TGCAGTGCTAGAGATCGTCGGACGAACACTGAAGCTTTCTTT
many TRBJ1-1 . TRBV7-9 CASSSSILNTEAFF TGTGCCAGCAGCTCCAGCATATTGAACACTGAAGCTTTCTTT
many TRBJ2-1 TRBD2 TRBV7-1 CASSSRLAGRNEQFF TGTGCCAGCAGCTCACGACTAGCGGGGCGTAATGAGCAGTTCTTC
. TRBJ1-5 TRBD1 TRBV7-2 CASGDDRGWHQTQHF TGTGCCAGCGGCGACGACAGGGGGTGGCACCAGACCCAGCATTTT
many TRBJ1-1 . TRBV4-3 CASSQAQEMNTEAFF TGCGCCAGCAGCCAAGCTCAGGAAATGAACACTGAAGCTTTCTTT
many TRBJ2-5 . TRBV20-1 CSARAYKSEAQETQYF TGCAGTGCTAGAGCCTACAAAAGTGAGGCTCAAGAGACCCAGTACTTC
many TRBJ1-2 TRBD1 TRBV7-2 CASSLGQNYYGYTF TGTGCCAGCAGCTTGGGACAGAACTATTACGGCTACACCTTC
many TRBJ2-7 . TRBV7-6 CASSLRGEVLHEQYF TGTGCCAGCAGCTTAAGGGGAGAGGTCCTTCACGAGCAGTACTTC
. TRBJ1-6 TRBD1 TRBV11-2 CASSKTGGNSPLHF TGTGCCAGCAGCAAGACAGGGGGTAATTCACCCCTCCACTTT
many TRBJ2-7 TRBD2 TRBV5-4 CASTPGGPGPYEQYF TGTGCCAGCACCCCGGGGGGTCCCGGACCCTACGAGCAGTACTTC
many TRBJ1-2 . TRBV6-2/TRBV6-3 CASSTRPFGQSPNYGYTF TGTGCCAGCAGTACACGCCCCTTTGGACAGTCTCCTAACTATGGCTACACCTTC
. TRBJ2-1 TRBD1 TRBV20-1 CSAQTWTGAGEQFF TGCAGTGCTCAAACCTGGACAGGGGCTGGTGAGCAGTTCTTC